The 29 T cell receptor beta chains given below trace back to one sample, sequenced in a study of T cell responses to AZD1222 COVID-19 vaccine. The method was immunoSEQ multiplex PCR; TCRdb's version includes in-frame clones alone and lacks a portion of them. This table holds around 170,000 clones, under 95% found once. Material: peripheral blood, obtained on day 0 of AZD1222 vaccination. The receptors here all came from an adult in good health.

CDR3 coding DNA: TGTGCCAGCAGCCGAATAGAGGGGGCTAACAATGAGCAGTTCTTC. Translation: CASSRIEGANNEQFF. The chain joins TRBV14 to TRBJ2-1; 7 bases are a match to TRBD1. This CDR3 region has 15 residues. V gave up 4 bases and J gave up 5 bases; unmatched junction bases: 8. CDR1 is SGHDN, CDR2 FVKESK, per germline.

Regarding this clone: One end of the junction is discordant with germline, which a read error may explain. The V call is TRBV7-7, the J call TRBJ2-7, with 10 bases aligning to TRBD1. The CDR3 loop spans 17 amino acids. Germline V gene sequence: CDR1 SSHAT, CDR2 FNYEAQ (reference sequence). The CDR3 sequence: CASSLPAGTGVSYEQYF. Here the CDR3 DNA reads TGTGCTAGCAGCTTACCTGCCGGGACAGGGGTCTCCTACGAGCAGTACTTC.

The chain uses TRBV30 and TRBJ1-3; no firm D call. The CDR3 covers 12 residues. Germline values: CDR1 GTSNPN, CDR2 SVGIG (reference sequence). The V end was cut by 0 bases, the J end by 9 bases, with 9 bases between. CDR3 protein: CAWSVLSGTIYF. The CDR3 DNA reads as TGTGCCTGGAGTGTGCTTAGTGGCACCATATATTTT.

This chain connects TRBV19 to TRBJ2-5; a weak D match, TRBD1 (5 bases). Trimming removed 0 bases at V and 6 bases at J, with 11 bases between. The CDR3 spans 14 residues. Germline CDR1 LNHDA, CDR2 SQIVND (reference sequence). As DNA, the CDR3 is TGTGCCAGTAGTATAGAAGGGGCAGGACAGACCCAGTACTTC. This translates into CASSIEGAGQTQYF. The whole variable domain, remainder taken from reference TRBV19 and TRBJ2-5, is DGGITQSPKYLFRKEGQNVTLSCEQNLNHDAMYWYRQDPGQGLRLIYYSQIVNDFQKGDIAEGYSVSREKKESFPLTVTSAQKNPTAFYLCASSIEGAGQTQYFGPGTRLLVL.

This clone has only a few counts. The rearrangement uses TRBV9 and TRBJ1-2; D call uncertain. Trimming took off 4 bases at V and 0 bases at J, with 13 bases between the two ends. Germline CDR1 reads SGDLS; CDR2 reads YYNGEE. The CDR3 length is 15 residues. The CDR3 spells CASSFAMGSNYGYTF. Written as DNA, the CDR3 is TGTGCCAGCAGCTTCGCAATGGGTTCTAACTATGGCTACACCTTC.

This chain joins TRBV9 and TRBJ2-7, with 10 bases that match TRBD1. CDR1 and CDR2 (germline): SGDLS, YYNGEE. After removal of 3 bases from V and 3 bases from J, the junction contained 6 bases not matched to a gene. This CDR3 comprises 15 residues. The CDR3 sequence is CASSAGQGRNYEQYF. CDR3 nucleotides: TGTGCCAGCAGCGCGGGACAGGGGAGGAACTACGAGCAGTACTTC.

The V call is TRBV11-3, the J call TRBJ2-7; 8 nucleotides match TRBD2. Losses at the gene ends were 5 bases for V and 6 bases for J; bases not matched to a gene: 9. Germline CDR1 reads SGHNT; CDR2 reads YENEEA. The CDR3 is made up of 14 amino acids. The CDR3 DNA sequence: TGTGCCAGCAGCCCGGGGGGGAAAAGAGGCGAGCAGTACTTC. Translation: CASSPGGKRGEQYF.

J is TRBJ2-1 and V is TRBV7-8; D is perhaps TRBD2 (6 bases). From germline, CDR1 is SGHVS and CDR2 FQNEAQ. The CDR3 is 16 residues long. V lost 5 bases and J 7 bases, leaving 21 bases between the germline ends. CDR3 nucleotides: TGTGCCAGCAGCACAAGTCGGGAGTTGGGTATTAATGAGCAGTTCTTC. It codes for CASSTSRELGINEQFF. Using reference TRBV7-8 and TRBJ2-1 for the parts outside the CDR3, the full variable domain is GAGVSQSPRYKVAKRGQDVALRCDPISGHVSLFWYQQALGQGPEFLTYFQNEAQLDKSGLPSDRFFAERPEGSVSTLKIQRTQQEDSAVYLCASSTSRELGINEQFFGPGTRLTVL.

The chain couples TRBV6-5 to TRBJ1-5; D not certain. V was clipped by 2 bases and J by 1 base, with 6 bases between them. Germline V gene data show CDR1 as MNHEY and CDR2 as SVGAGI. This CDR3 region has 14 residues. The CDR3 spells CASSYAPSNQPQHF. CDR3 DNA sequence: TGTGCCAGCAGTTACGCTCCGAGCAATCAGCCCCAGCATTTT.

The gene calls are TRBV19 and TRBJ2-7; D gene ambiguous. In germline, CDR1 is LNHDA, CDR2 SQIVND (reference sequence). This CDR3 is built from 15 residues. The germline V and J ends were trimmed by 4 bases and 1 base, with 14 bases remaining between them. CDR3 DNA: TGTGCCAGTAGTACCAGGACCGGATTTTCCTACGAGCAGTACTTC. Protein product: CASSTRTGFSYEQYF.

This clone was picked up one time. The chain is built from TRBV4-1 and TRBJ2-3, with D possibly being TRBD1 (6 bases). Trimming removed 3 bases at V and 2 bases at J, with 9 bases between. CDR1 and CDR2 from the germline V gene are MGHRA and YSYEKL. The CDR3 length is 14 residues. The CDR3 nucleotides read TGCGCCAGCAGCCACAGGACAGTCACAGATACGCAGTATTTT. Its protein is CASSHRTVTDTQYF.

V usage is TRBV28 and J usage is TRBJ1-3; D uncertain. This CDR3 comprises 14 residues. V lost 6 bases and J 5 bases, leaving 14 bases between the germline ends. Germline CDR1 and CDR2: MDHEN and SYDVKM. The CDR3 is CASSPTPGRNTIYF. Here the CDR3 DNA reads TGTGCCAGCAGCCCCACCCCCGGTCGAAACACCATATATTTT.

The chain couples TRBV4-1 to TRBJ2-4, with D unclear. CDR1 is MGHRA, CDR2 YSYEKL, per germline. V shed 0 bases and J shed 4 bases, with 13 bases lying between them. This CDR3 is built from 16 residues. CDR3 nucleotides: TGCGCCAGCAGCCAAGAAGGGTGGGCCCCAAAAAACATTCAGTACTTC. As protein: CASSQEGWAPKNIQYF.

This rearrangement joins TRBV2 to TRBJ1-2, with TRBD1 as a possible D gene (6 bases). Trimming left V 4 bases short and J 4 bases short, with 13 bases between. Looked up from germline, CDR1 is SNHLY and CDR2 is FYNNEI. This CDR3 has 14 residues. CDR3 sequence (DNA): TGTGCCAGCAGTGCGGGGGGCAGAACCTATGGCTACACCTTC. Translation: CASSAGGRTYGYTF.

V and J are TRBV30 and TRBJ2-1; D is perhaps TRBD2 (6 bases). CDR1 and CDR2 from the germline V gene are GTSNPN and SVGIG (reference sequence). Between the trimmed V and J ends, which lost 0 bases and 5 bases, there was a span of 14 bases. The CDR3 extends over 15 amino acids. CDR3 nucleotides: TGTGCCTGGAGTGTACGTGCGGGATCACACAATGAGCAGTTCTTC. Amino acids: CAWSVRAGSHNEQFF.

This rearrangement joins TRBV5-1 to TRBJ2-7; D possibly uses TRBD1 or TRBD2 (5 bases each). The CDR3 is made up of 14 amino acids. CDR1 is SGHRS and CDR2 is YFSETQ in the germline V gene. V was clipped by 3 bases and J by 6 bases, with 16 bases between them. The CDR3 is CASSSAGDGLEQYF. The CDR3 nucleotides are TGCGCCAGCAGCTCGGCTGGGGACGGTCTCGAGCAGTACTTC.

The chain combines TRBV5-4 with TRBJ2-5; 14 positions match TRBD2. V shed 5 bases, J shed 2 bases, and the junction held 14 bases outside the gene matches. Germline CDR1 reads SGHNT; CDR2 reads YYREEE (reference sequence). The CDR3 length is 19 residues. The CDR3 region is CASSFPTGTSGSGQETQYF. CDR3 nucleotides: TGTGCCAGCAGTTTCCCGACTGGGACTAGCGGGAGCGGGCAAGAGACCCAGTACTTC.

On this clone: Other nucleotide sequences in the sample specify the same CDR3. V is TRBV18 and J is TRBJ2-5, with D hard to call. Trimming cost V 3 bases and J 1 base, with 6 bases left between them. Germline lookup yields CDR1 KGHSH and CDR2 LQKENI. This CDR3 contains 13 residues. The CDR3 loop reads CASSPGSQETQYF. The CDR3 DNA is TGTGCCAGCTCACCGGGCAGCCAAGAGACCCAGTACTTC.

This chain uses TRBV28 with TRBJ1-3, with D possibly matching TRBD1 (6 bases). Germline values: CDR1 MDHEN, CDR2 SYDVKM. The CDR3 sequence is 16 residues long. V dropped 5 bases and J dropped 2 bases, with 16 bases sitting between them. The CDR3: CASSLRGGMAGNTIYF. DNA for the CDR3: TGTGCCAGCAGTCTCAGGGGTGGTATGGCTGGAAACACCATATATTTT.

V gene TRBV20-1 combines with J gene TRBJ1-2; D gene unclear. Germline V gene data show CDR1 as DFQATT and CDR2 as SNEGSKA (reference sequence). The length of the CDR3 is 11 residues. Trimming cost V 7 bases and J 5 bases, with 11 bases left between them. CDR3 sequence (DNA): TGCAGTGACGTTGCTGGATATGGCTACACCTTC. It codes for CSDVAGYGYTF.

The chain couples TRBV19 to TRBJ2-5; D perhaps matches TRBD2 (6 bases). The CDR3 has 13 amino acids. With 4 bases removed from V and 4 bases from J, the gap between germline ends came to 10 bases. The V gene's germline CDR1 is LNHDA and CDR2 SQIVND (reference sequence). The CDR3 DNA reads TGTGCCAGTAGTAGCGGGGCCGGAGAGACCCAGTACTTC. This translates into CASSSGAGETQYF.

This rearrangement joins TRBV9 to TRBJ1-2, with D possibly TRBD1 on 6 matching bases. V was cut by 0 bases and J by 6 bases, with 15 bases left in between. Germline loops: CDR1 SGDLS, CDR2 YYNGEE. This CDR3 is 15 amino acids long. The CDR3 DNA follows: TGTGCCAGCAGCGTAGAGGGGGGGGCGCTGAATGGCTACACCTTC. Translation gives CASSVEGGALNGYTF. The full variable domain, with the rest looked up from reference TRBV9 and TRBJ1-2, is DSGVTQTPKHLITATGQRVTLRCSPRSGDLSVYWYQQSLDQGLQFLIQYYNGEERAKGNILERFSAQQFPDLHSELNLSSLELGDSALYFCASSVEGGALNGYTFGSGTRLTVV.

The genes are TRBV5-1 and TRBJ1-3; D uncertain. The CDR3 spans 16 residues. In germline, CDR1 is SGHRS, CDR2 YFSETQ. V lost 5 bases and J 0 bases, leaving 15 bases between the germline ends. CDR3: CASSSNPGNSGNTIYF. The CDR3, as DNA: TGCGCCAGCAGTTCCAACCCAGGTAACTCTGGAAACACCATATATTTT. Using reference TRBV5-1 and TRBJ1-3 for the parts outside the CDR3, the full variable domain is KAGVTQTPRYLIKTRGQQVTLSCSPISGHRSVSWYQQTPGQGLQFLFEYFSETQRNKGNFPGRFSGRQFSNSRSEMNVSTLELGDSALYLCASSSNPGNSGNTIYFGEGSWLTVV.

The chain recombines TRBV5-4 with TRBJ1-1, with unresolved D. Germline V CDR1 and CDR2: SGHNT, YYREEE (reference sequence). The V end lost 0 bases, the J end lost 0 bases, and 12 bases lay between the germline ends. CDR3 length: 16 amino acids. The CDR3 DNA follows: TGTGCCAGCAGCTTGGTCTCCGGGTTGGTGAACACTGAAGCTTTCTTT. This translates into CASSLVSGLVNTEAFF.

This chain connects TRBV6-2 or TRBV6-3 to TRBJ2-7; perhaps TRBD1 as D (6 bases). Trimming pared 5 bases from V and 2 bases from J, leaving 13 bases between. The CDR3 is made up of 14 amino acids. CDR1 and CDR2 (germline): MNHEY, SVGEGT. This chain's CDR3 is CASSTGYGTYEQYF. The CDR3 nucleotides read TGTGCCAGCAGTACAGGGTATGGAACCTACGAGCAGTACTTC.

The gene calls are TRBV5-1 and TRBJ2-7; the match to TRBD2 covers 9 bases. Germline lookup yields CDR1 SGHRS and CDR2 YFSETQ. V lost 2 bases, J lost 6 bases, and 9 bases stayed unmatched. This CDR3 region has 15 residues. Here the CDR3 DNA reads TGCGCCAGCAGCTTTTTAGCGGGAGCCGAGCTCGAGCAGTACTTC. Protein: CASSFLAGAELEQYF.

This clone was counted once. The chain combines TRBV27 with TRBJ1-1, with D perhaps TRBD1 (6 bases). Per the germline V gene, CDR1 is MNHEY and CDR2 is SMNVEV (reference sequence). The CDR3 runs to 12 residues. Trimming removed 6 bases from V and 6 bases from J, with 11 bases in between. This CDR3 is CASRRGGSEAFF. The CDR3 coding sequence is TGTGCCAGCAGACGTGGGGGCTCTGAAGCTTTCTTT.

This clone turned up a few times. The J gene is TRBJ2-7, the V gene TRBV2; tentative D call: TRBD2 (6 bases). The CDR3 is made up of 12 amino acids. V was cut by 3 bases and J by 4 bases, with 7 bases left in between. Germline CDR1 reads SNHLY; CDR2 reads FYNNEI. CDR3 sequence reads: CASSEEGYEQYF. CDR3 bases: TGTGCCAGCAGTGAGGAGGGATACGAGCAGTACTTC.

This clone was counted a single time. The V call is TRBV25-1, the J call TRBJ2-3; 8 bases align to TRBD1. Trimming cost V 3 bases and J 1 base; bases outside gene matches: 6. The CDR3 totals 16 residues. Germline CDR1 is MGHDK and CDR2 is SYGVNS. The CDR3 protein is CASSDLVTGGTDTQYF. The CDR3 DNA reads TGTGCCAGCAGTGACCTAGTGACAGGGGGCACAGATACGCAGTATTTT.